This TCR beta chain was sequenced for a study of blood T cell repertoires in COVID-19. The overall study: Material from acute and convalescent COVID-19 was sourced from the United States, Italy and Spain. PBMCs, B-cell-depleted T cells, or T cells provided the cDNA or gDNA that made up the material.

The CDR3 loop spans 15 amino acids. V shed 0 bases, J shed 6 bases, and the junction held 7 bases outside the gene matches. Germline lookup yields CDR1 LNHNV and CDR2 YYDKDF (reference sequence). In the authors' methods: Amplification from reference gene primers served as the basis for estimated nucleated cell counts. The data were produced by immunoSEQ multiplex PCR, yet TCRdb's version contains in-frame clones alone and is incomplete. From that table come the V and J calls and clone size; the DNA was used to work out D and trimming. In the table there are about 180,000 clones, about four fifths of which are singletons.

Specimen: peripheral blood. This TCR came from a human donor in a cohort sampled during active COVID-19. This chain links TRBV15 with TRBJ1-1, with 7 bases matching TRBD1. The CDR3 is CATSRDKGALAEAFF. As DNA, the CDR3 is TGTGCCACCAGCAGAGATAAGGGGGCCCTCGCTGAAGCTTTCTTT.